These 6 T cell receptor beta chains came from one sample sequenced in a study of control samples from healthy donors and cancer patients. The repertoire was sequenced with immunoSEQ multiplex PCR; TCRdb's copy has only in-frame clones and lacks some. The repertoire has over 100,000 clones, roughly 88% of them found once; the top ten carry roughly 3.2%. The specimen sequenced was blood. The receptors come from a middle-aged man in good health.

This clone was observed a single time. The chain couples TRBV6-5 to TRBJ2-3, with TRBD1 matching over 7 bases. Trimming cost V 3 bases and J 1 base; bases outside gene matches: 7. The CDR3 spans 16 residues. From germline, CDR1 is MNHEY and CDR2 SVGAGI. The CDR3 DNA reads as TGTGCCAGCAGTTATCTCAGGGGGTCTGGCACAGATACGCAGTATTTT. Translation gives CASSYLRGSGTDTQYF.

The table lists this clone with a count of one. The V and J genes are TRBV30 and TRBJ1-2; a weak D match, TRBD1 (5 bases). CDR1 and CDR2 from the germline V gene are GTSNPN and SVGIG (reference sequence). There are 13 residues in the CDR3. The V gene lost 6 bases and the J gene lost 8 bases, with 19 bases spanning the gap. Written as DNA, the CDR3 is TGTGCCTGTCAGAAGGGCTATTGGGGGGGCTACACCTTC. Amino acid sequence: CACQKGYWGGYTF.

V gene TRBV3-1 (or the pseudogene TRBV3-2) combines with J gene TRBJ2-3; 7 bases agree with TRBD1. With V trimmed by 4 bases and J by 6 bases, 10 bases remained unmatched. The CDR3 is made up of 15 amino acids. Germline V gene sequence: CDR1 LGHDT, CDR2 YNNKEL (reference sequence). CDR3 sequence: CASSPEWDRSDTQYF. The DNA for the CDR3 is TGTGCCAGCAGCCCAGAGTGGGACAGATCTGATACGCAGTATTTT.

The J gene is TRBJ2-3, the V gene TRBV5-1; 8 bases map to TRBD2. The germline CDR1 and CDR2 sequences are SGHRS and YFSETQ. The CDR3 has 16 residues. J lost 1 base, V lost 4 bases, and 8 bases had no gene match. The chain's CDR3 is CASSARPAGGTDTQYF. The DNA of the CDR3 is TGCGCCAGCAGCGCGCGCCCAGCGGGAGGCACAGATACGCAGTATTTT.

The chain combines TRBV27 with TRBJ1-2; 7 positions agree with TRBD1. CDR3 length: 15 amino acids. Germline V gives CDR1 MNHEY, CDR2 SMNVEV (reference sequence). V trimming: 5 bases; J trimming: 2 bases; junction bases outside the gene matches: 8. The CDR3 loop is CASSPAGTANYGYTF. The CDR3 DNA reads as TGTGCCAGCAGTCCCGCCGGGACAGCAAACTATGGCTACACCTTC.

CDR3 DNA sequence: TGCAGCGTTTCGGGCAGCTTGGGGGAGCAGTACTTC. Translated, it gives CSVSGSLGEQYF. The rearrangement uses TRBV29-1 and TRBJ2-7; no clear D gene. Trimming shortened V by 5 bases and J by 7 bases, and 15 bases separated the two germline ends. This CDR3 contains 12 residues. Germline loops: CDR1 SQVTM, CDR2 ANQGSEA.